Listed here are 27 T cell receptor beta chains from one sample, sequenced in a study of T cell responses to AZD1222 COVID-19 vaccine. The protocol was immunoSEQ multiplex PCR, while the TCRdb copy is restricted to in-frame clones and leaves out a portion. The data contain about 180,000 clones, 88% of them singletons. The source material was peripheral blood, sampled 28 days after the second AZD1222 dose. Source of these receptors: an adult who received the AZD1222 COVID-19 vaccine.

The chain employs TRBV5-3 and TRBJ2-2; D might be TRBD2 (6 bases). TRBV5-3 is placed among ORFs of uncertain function. Trimming cost V 4 bases and J 3 bases, with 13 bases left between them. This CDR3 has 15 amino acids. In nucleotides, the CDR3 is TGTGCCAGAAGCCGGGACTCCCTGTACACCGGGGAGCTGTTTTTT. Protein: CARSRDSLYTGELFF.

The chain uses TRBV7-2 and TRBJ1-4; weak D call: TRBD1 (6 bases). Trimming shortened V by 6 bases and J by 4 bases, and 18 bases separated the two germline ends. This CDR3 is built from 16 residues. The germline V gene has CDR1 SGHTA and CDR2 FQGNSA. For the CDR3, the DNA is TGTGCCAGCAGACCTTCCGGGACAAACCTTAATGAAAAACTGTTTTTT. The encoded protein is CASRPSGTNLNEKLFF.

The V gene is TRBV4-2, the J gene TRBJ2-1; D gene unclear. From germline, CDR1 is LGHNA and CDR2 YNFKEQ. V was cut by 1 base and J by 0 bases, with 10 bases left in between. The CDR3 runs to 16 residues. CDR3 bases: TGTGCCAGCAGCCAAGGCGACCCAAGCTCCTACAATGAGCAGTTCTTC. Protein product: CASSQGDPSSYNEQFF.

This chain connects TRBV23-1 to TRBJ1-6, with 9 nucleotides matching TRBD1. TRBV23-1 falls under the ORF class, with uncertain function. V trimming: 2 bases; J trimming: 14 bases; junction bases outside the gene matches: 10. The CDR3 length is 15 residues. DNA for the CDR3: TGCGCCAGCAGTCAACGGAGGACAGGGGATCATTCCCTCCACTTT. It is translated as CASSQRRTGDHSLHF.

The chain has TRBV30 and TRBJ1-4; D gene unclear. This CDR3 region has 15 residues. In germline, CDR1 is GTSNPN, CDR2 SVGIG (reference sequence). V lost 4 bases, J lost 8 bases, and 20 bases lay in between. The DNA of the CDR3 is TGTGCCTGGACTAGTCAGCCGACCCTGGGGGAAAAACTGTTTTTT. Translation: CAWTSQPTLGEKLFF.

This chain uses TRBV6-4 with TRBJ1-5; 10 nucleotides align to TRBD1. The germline V gene encodes CDR1 MRHNA and CDR2 SNTAGT. The length of the CDR3 is 14 residues. J was trimmed by 6 bases and V by 6 bases; bases with no gene match: 5. The CDR3 bases are TGTGCCAGCAGGGACGGGACAGGGGTTCAGCCCCAGCATTTT. Its protein is CASRDGTGVQPQHF.

The rearrangement uses TRBV12-3 or TRBV12-4 and TRBJ2-7; D possibly matches TRBD1 or TRBD2 (5 bases each). The CDR3 contains 13 residues. Trimming stripped 4 bases from V and 6 bases from J, with 13 bases between. The CDR3: CASSSVIGGEQYF. CDR3 bases: TGTGCCAGCAGTTCGGTAATTGGGGGCGAGCAGTACTTC.

The CDR3 loop is CASSVDVLFGLLYF. Written as DNA, the CDR3 is TGTGCCAGCAGCGTAGATGTTCTGTTTGGCCTCCTGTATTTT. The rearrangement links TRBV9 to TRBJ2-3; no clear D gene. Trimming took 0 bases from V and 14 from J, leaving 19 bases between them. This CDR3 contains 14 residues. The germline V gene encodes CDR1 SGDLS and CDR2 YYNGEE.

The chain couples TRBV30 to TRBJ2-3, with D possibly being TRBD1 (5 bases). Germline CDR1 is GTSNPN and CDR2 is SVGIG (reference sequence). The CDR3 extends over 14 amino acids. V lost 5 bases and J 1 base, leaving 13 bases between the germline ends. In nucleotides, the CDR3 is TGTGCCTGGCCCCGGAAAGGGGGCACAGATACGCAGTATTTT. Protein product: CAWPRKGGTDTQYF. Together with reference TRBV30 and TRBJ2-3, the CDR3 gives the full variable domain: SQTIHQWPATLVQPVGSPLSLECTVEGTSNPNLYWYRQAAGRGLQLLFYSVGIGQISSEVPQNLSASRPQDRQFILSSKKLLLSDSGFYLCAWPRKGGTDTQYFGPGTRLTVL.

The V gene is TRBV9, the J gene TRBJ2-1; 9 bases map to TRBD1. The CDR3 runs 15 residues. Trimming at V came to 0 bases and at J to 6 bases, leaving 4 bases not matched to a gene. CDR1 is SGDLS and CDR2 is YYNGEE in the germline V gene. The CDR3 DNA reads TGTGCCAGCAGCGTAGAACAGGGGGCAGTCAATGAGCAGTTCTTC. Its translation is CASSVEQGAVNEQFF. The full variable domain, its missing parts supplied by reference TRBV9 and TRBJ2-1, is DSGVTQTPKHLITATGQRVTLRCSPRSGDLSVYWYQQSLDQGLQFLIQYYNGEERAKGNILERFSAQQFPDLHSELNLSSLELGDSALYFCASSVEQGAVNEQFFGPGTRLTVL.

The CDR3 sequence is CASSWTGSNTEAFF. CDR3 sequence (DNA): TGCGCCAGCAGCTGGACAGGGTCCAACACTGAAGCTTTCTTT. The V gene is TRBV5-1, the J gene TRBJ1-1; 8 bases map to TRBD1. The CDR3 runs to 14 residues. The trim removed 3 bases at V and 2 bases at J, leaving 3 bases unmatched. Germline lookup yields CDR1 SGHRS and CDR2 YFSETQ.

V and J are TRBV9 and TRBJ2-3; 9 nucleotides agree with TRBD2. The germline V gene encodes CDR1 SGDLS and CDR2 YYNGEE. V lost 4 bases, J lost 1 base, and 7 bases stayed unmatched. This CDR3 region has 16 residues. CDR3 DNA: TGTGCCAGCAGCATCCGCGGGGGGGCCGGCACAGATACGCAGTATTTT. Encoded protein: CASSIRGGAGTDTQYF.

The chain uses TRBV9 and TRBJ1-2; 8 positions match TRBD1. The length of the CDR3 is 19 residues. Germline assignment: CDR1 SGDLS and CDR2 YYNGEE. Trimming removed 5 bases from V and 3 bases from J; junction bases left unmatched: 21. This CDR3 is CASRRTGAAPQGEHYGYTF. The CDR3 DNA is TGTGCCAGCAGAAGGACAGGAGCCGCCCCACAGGGGGAACACTATGGCTACACCTTC.

The chain links TRBV29-1 to TRBJ2-2; D ambiguous. Trimming stripped 5 bases from V and 1 base from J, with 11 bases between. Germline loops: CDR1 SQVTM, CDR2 ANQGSEA. This CDR3 is 14 amino acids long. CDR3 sequence: CSVPSLLNTGELFF. For the CDR3, the DNA is TGCAGCGTTCCCAGCCTACTGAACACCGGGGAGCTGTTTTTT.

The chain combines TRBV5-1 with TRBJ2-1; 13 bases map to TRBD2. This CDR3 region has 16 residues. V dropped 2 bases and J dropped 8; count of bases not matched to a gene: 7. Germline CDR1 and CDR2: SGHRS and YFSETQ. The CDR3 spells CASSFPTSGGAYEQFF. In nucleotides, the CDR3 is TGCGCCAGCAGCTTCCCCACTAGCGGGGGGGCGTATGAGCAGTTCTTC.

The chain recombines TRBV5-1 with TRBJ1-1, with D maybe TRBD1 (5 bases). This CDR3 has 13 residues. V lost 4 bases and J lost 7, with 14 bases in between. Germline-derived CDR1 and CDR2 are SGHRS and YFSETQ. CDR3 DNA: TGCGCCAGCAGCCCCACCGGGGCCTTTGAAGCTTTCTTT. Its translation: CASSPTGAFEAFF.

The J gene is TRBJ2-1, the V gene TRBV5-4; possible D gene TRBD1, 6 bases. V was clipped by 4 bases and J by 7 bases, with 12 bases between them. CDR3 length equals 13 residues. The germline V gene has CDR1 SGHNT and CDR2 YYREEE (reference sequence). Here the CDR3 DNA reads TGTGCCAGCAGCCGGGGACATAGGAATGAGCAGTTCTTC. This gives the protein CASSRGHRNEQFF.

The rearrangement joins TRBV2 to TRBJ2-1; D is ambiguous. The CDR3 consists of 13 residues. Germline CDR1 SNHLY, CDR2 FYNNEI. Trimming shortened V by 7 bases and J by 0 bases, and 7 bases separated the two germline ends. For the CDR3, the DNA is TGTGCCAGCAACCCCAGCTCCTACAATGAGCAGTTCTTC. It specifies CASNPSSYNEQFF.

The chain carries TRBV4-2 and TRBJ2-3, with 13 bases lining up with TRBD2. The germline CDR1 and CDR2 sequences are LGHNA and YNFKEQ. CDR3 length equals 17 residues. V shed 2 bases and J 1 base; nucleotides not matched to a gene: 3. As DNA, the CDR3 is TGTGCCAGCAGCCAAAGTGGACTAGCGGGGGGCACAGATACGCAGTATTTT. Protein sequence: CASSQSGLAGGTDTQYF.

This clone was seen a single time. V gene TRBV10-3 combines with J gene TRBJ2-2; no firm D call. The length of the CDR3 is 12 residues. Germline CDR1 and CDR2: ENHRY and SYGVKD. CDR3 coding DNA: TGTGCTACCTCTACCCACACCGGGGAGCTGTTTTTT. It encodes CATSTHTGELFF.

The chain employs TRBV12-2 and TRBJ1-2. TRBV12-2 is a known pseudogene. The CDR3 extends over 14 amino acids. For the CDR3, the DNA is TGTGCAAGTCGCTTAGGCCCCAGTCGGTCTGGCTACACCTTC. Protein: CASRLGPSRSGYTF.

This clone was counted between two and nine times. A read error may produce the germline difference seen at one junction end. This chain uses TRBV12-3 or TRBV12-4 with TRBJ1-2, with a tentative D call TRBD1 (5 bases). The length of the CDR3 is 11 residues. The CDR3 here is CASSYRGRWAF. Here the CDR3 DNA reads TGTGCCAGCAGTTATCGGGGCAGGTGGGCCTTC.

V is TRBV14 and J is TRBJ1-6; D remains unclear. The length of the CDR3 is 15 residues. Germline CDR1 is SGHDN and CDR2 is FVKESK. V lost 3 bases, J lost 5 bases, and 11 bases lay in between. This CDR3 is CASSQARQNNSPLHF. DNA of the CDR3: TGTGCCAGCAGCCAGGCCCGGCAGAATAATTCACCCCTCCACTTT. Drawing the rest from reference TRBV14 and TRBJ1-6, the complete variable domain is EAGVTQFPSHSVIEKGQTVTLRCDPISGHDNLYWYRRVMGKEIKFLLHFVKESKQDESGMPNNRFLAERTGGTYSTLKVQPAELEDSGVYFCASSQARQNNSPLHFGNGTRLTVT.

V and J are TRBV30 and TRBJ2-6; D unclear. The V end was cut by 5 bases, the J end by 0 bases, with 5 bases between. The CDR3 length is 13 residues. Germline CDR1 and CDR2: GTSNPN and SVGIG (reference sequence). The CDR3 DNA is TGTGCCTGGGGGAACTCTGGGGCCAACGTCCTGACTTTC. Amino acid sequence: CAWGNSGANVLTF.

To note about this clone: Other nucleotide sequences from this sample produce the same CDR3. The chain has TRBV6-1 and TRBJ1-2, with no clear D. Germline V gene data show CDR1 as MNHNS and CDR2 as SASEGT. The CDR3 totals 13 residues. Trimming took off 3 bases at V and 4 bases at J, with 9 bases between the two ends. The CDR3 DNA reads TGTGCCAGCAGTGAGGTTTCCAGCTATGGCTACACCTTC. It codes for CASSEVSSYGYTF.

This sequence joins TRBV5-1 and TRBJ2-3; D perhaps matches TRBD2 (5 bases). Trimming removed 4 bases at V and 5 bases at J, with 11 bases between. Germline V gene data show CDR1 as SGHRS and CDR2 as YFSETQ. The CDR3 extends over 13 amino acids. CDR3 residues: CASSAGNEDTQYF. CDR3 nucleotide sequence: TGCGCCAGCAGCGCCGGGAACGAAGATACGCAGTATTTT. The variable domain in full, completed from reference TRBV5-1 and TRBJ2-3, reads KAGVTQTPRYLIKTRGQQVTLSCSPISGHRSVSWYQQTPGQGLQFLFEYFSETQRNKGNFPGRFSGRQFSNSRSEMNVSTLELGDSALYLCASSAGNEDTQYFGPGTRLTVL.

V usage is TRBV27 and J usage is TRBJ1-6; D unclear. The CDR3 runs 14 residues. The ends were cut back, 3 bases at V and 6 bases at J, with 9 bases in the middle. Germline CDR1 is MNHEY and CDR2 is SMNVEV (reference sequence). The CDR3 DNA sequence: TGTGCCAGCAGTTTTTGGCAGGCTAATTCACCCCTCCACTTT. Protein sequence: CASSFWQANSPLHF.